The 29 T cell receptor beta chains listed next were all sequenced from one sample in a study of Graves' ophthalmopathy and Graves' hyperthyroidism. Scientists amplified the TCR beta CDR3 regions from RNA transcripts. Second-round multiplex PCR came after a first-round RT-PCR that employed HTBI primers. TCRdb re-analysed the multiplex PCR reads in MiXCR, keeping a single row per CDR3 protein. The data hold about 480,000 distinct CDR3 sequences, with around 15% observed a single time. Sequencing input: blood. All receptors derive from a woman in her 30s with Graves' ophthalmopathy.

The sample holds many counts of this clonotype. This chain uses TRBV6-1 with TRBJ1-1; 7 bases line up with TRBD1. The CDR3 is 14 residues long. J lost 1 base, V lost 2 bases, and 1 base had no gene match. Germline CDR1 is MNHNS and CDR2 is SASEGT. CDR3 bases: TGTGCCAGCAGTGAACAGGGGGGGAACACTGAAGCTTTCTTT. As protein: CASSEQGGNTEAFF.

J is TRBJ1-3 and V is TRBV12-3 or TRBV12-4; D remains ambiguous. The V end lost 7 bases, the J end lost 0 bases, and 13 bases lay between the germline ends. The length of the CDR3 is 15 residues. CDR3 in DNA: TGTGCCAGCACCTCCGGGTGGGGCTCTGGAAACACCATATATTTT. Translating gives CASTSGWGSGNTIYF.

The sample holds many counts of this clonotype. This rearrangement joins TRBV27 to TRBJ1-2; 8 bases map to TRBD1. The CDR3 extends over 15 amino acids. Germline assignment: CDR1 MNHEY and CDR2 SMNVEV (reference sequence). The V gene end was trimmed by 2 bases and the J gene end by 7 bases; junction bases not matched to a gene: 9. The CDR3 sequence: CASSLVGQGATGYTF. The CDR3 nucleotides are TGTGCCAGCAGTTTAGTTGGGCAGGGGGCTACTGGCTACACCTTC.

This chain links TRBV28 with TRBJ1-2; TRBD1 is a possible D gene (6 bases). The CDR3 runs to 14 residues. Between the trimmed V and J ends, which lost 6 bases and 4 bases, there was a span of 15 bases. Germline loops: CDR1 MDHEN, CDR2 SYDVKM. CDR3 amino acids: CASSQEADSYGYTF. DNA for the CDR3: TGTGCCAGCAGCCAGGAAGCGGACAGCTATGGCTACACCTTC.

This clonotype was seen a few times. Given a much more abundant clone one base away, this may be a read error. The V gene is TRBV30, the J gene TRBJ2-7; no firm D call. Trimming removed 0 bases at V and 4 bases at J, with 4 bases between. The CDR3 length is 11 residues. CDR1 is GTSNPN, CDR2 SVGIG, per germline (reference sequence). CDR3 residues: CAWSVKYEQYF. The CDR3 region has the DNA TGTGCCTGGAGTGTTAAGTACGAGCAGTACTTC.

In its sample, this clonotype was seen many times. The chain links TRBV19 to TRBJ2-5; possibly TRBD2 for D (6 bases). The CDR3 runs 15 residues. Trimming stripped 1 base from V and 5 bases from J, with 14 bases between. Germline loops: CDR1 LNHDA, CDR2 SQIVND (reference sequence). CDR3 sequence reads: CASSIASAFRETQYF. CDR3 nucleotide sequence: TGTGCCAGTAGTATAGCTAGCGCATTCCGGGAGACCCAGTACTTC.

The chain uses TRBV5-6 and TRBJ1-5; 12 bases map to TRBD1. CDR3 length: 15 amino acids. In germline, CDR1 is SGHDT, CDR2 YYEEEE. The ends lost 3 bases at V and 6 bases at J; junction bases unmatched: 4. This CDR3 reads CASSSGTGGSQPQHF. CDR3 DNA sequence: TGTGCCAGCAGCTCCGGGACAGGGGGCTCTCAGCCCCAGCATTTT.

A few counts support this clonotype. This sequence joins TRBV4-1 and TRBJ2-7; TRBD2 agrees at 11 bases. The CDR3 loop spans 16 amino acids. CDR1 MGHRA and CDR2 YSYEKL come from the germline V gene. Unmatched junction bases numbered 7, after V lost 4 bases and J lost 2 bases. The DNA for the CDR3 is TGCGCCAGCAGCCGAACGACTAGCGGGGATACCTACGAGCAGTACTTC. Its translation is CASSRTTSGDTYEQYF.

This clonotype has at least ten counts. The genes are TRBV6-2 or TRBV6-3 and TRBJ1-1; D is ambiguous. Germline V lookup: CDR1 MNHEY, CDR2 SVGEGT. CDR3 length: 12 amino acids. Trimming took off 2 bases at V and 4 bases at J, with 5 bases between the two ends. CDR3 region: CASSYVGTEAFF. The CDR3 bases are TGTGCCAGCAGTTACGTGGGCACTGAAGCTTTCTTT.

This clonotype was counted at least ten times. The chain carries TRBV24-1 and TRBJ2-4; D is undetermined. The CDR3 is 16 residues long. V shed 2 bases and J shed 0 bases, with 10 bases lying between them. CDR1 and CDR2 from the germline V gene are KGHDR and SFDVKD. This CDR3 reads CATSDSTILAKNIQYF. CDR3 nucleotides: TGTGCCACCAGTGATTCAACGATCTTAGCCAAAAACATTCAGTACTTC.

Ten or more counts support this clonotype. This chain uses TRBV3-1 with TRBJ1-2; D gene ambiguous. The germline V and J ends were trimmed by 1 base and 0 bases, with 9 bases remaining between them. Per the germline V gene, CDR1 is LGHDT and CDR2 is YNNKEL (reference sequence). The CDR3 is 15 amino acids. CDR3 sequence: CASSQGPHSNYGYTF. As DNA, the CDR3 is TGTGCCAGCAGCCAAGGTCCCCATTCTAACTATGGCTACACCTTC.

This rearrangement joins TRBV29-1 to TRBJ2-6; 7 bases map to TRBD2. The CDR3 length is 17 residues. V dropped 5 bases and J dropped 0; count of bases not matched to a gene: 10. Germline assignment: CDR1 SQVTM and CDR2 ANQGSEA. CDR3 sequence reads: CSVSRWEGNSGANVLTF. CDR3 DNA: TGCAGCGTTTCCAGGTGGGAGGGAAACTCTGGGGCCAACGTCCTGACTTTC.

There are many counts of this clonotype. This chain joins TRBV6-5 and TRBJ2-5; TRBD2 matches 8 bases. Germline lookup yields CDR1 MNHEY and CDR2 SVGAGI. V was clipped by 4 bases and J by 1 base; unmatched bases: 5. The CDR3 is made up of 15 amino acids. The CDR3 sequence is CASSFSGGLQETQYF. CDR3 nucleotides: TGTGCCAGCAGTTTCAGCGGGGGCCTCCAAGAGACCCAGTACTTC.

This sequence joins TRBV6-5 and TRBJ1-5, with TRBD1 matching 7 bases. CDR1 is MNHEY, CDR2 SVGAGI, per germline. J was trimmed by 3 bases and V by 4 bases; bases with no gene match: 6. The CDR3 spans 15 residues. The chain's CDR3 is CASSFPGQLNQPQHF. CDR3 nucleotides: TGTGCCAGCAGTTTCCCGGGACAGCTCAATCAGCCCCAGCATTTT.

This clonotype was counted ten times or more. The chain employs TRBV12-3 or TRBV12-4 and TRBJ1-2, with 7 nucleotides matching TRBD1. V dropped 2 bases and J dropped 12; count of bases not matched to a gene: 9. The CDR3 has 13 amino acids. This CDR3 is CASSLSGQRNHTF. The CDR3 DNA is TGTGCCAGCAGTTTATCGGGACAGCGGAACCACACCTTC.

This clonotype came up many times. A read error may produce the germline difference seen at one junction end. The chain recombines TRBV5-1 with TRBJ1-1, with D possibly matching TRBD1 (5 bases). This CDR3 contains 13 residues. The V gene's germline CDR1 is SGHRS and CDR2 YFSETQ. The CDR3 sequence is CASTLGRNTEAFF. As DNA, the CDR3 is TGCGCCAGCACCTTGGGGCGGAACACTGAAGCTTTCTTT.

Concerning this clonotype itself: A much larger clone is a single base away; this may be a read error. In this CDR3 the conserved last residue, phenylalanine or tryptophan, is missing, so a read error is likely. The chain combines TRBV7-2 with TRBJ1-2; no reliable D call. The germline V gene has CDR1 SGHTA and CDR2 FQGNSA. V lost 4 bases and J 0 bases, leaving 6 bases between the germline ends. The length of the CDR3 is 13 residues. The CDR3 region is CASSYDANYGYTV. CDR3 DNA: TGTGCCAGCAGCTACGACGCTAACTATGGCTACACCGTC.

The table lists this clonotype with a few counts. This sequence joins TRBV7-9 and TRBJ2-7; D unresolved. Germline V CDR1 and CDR2: SEHNR, FQNEAQ (reference sequence). Trimming stripped 7 bases from V and 6 bases from J, with 22 bases between. This CDR3 spans 15 amino acids. The chain's CDR3 is CASTESAFLVIEQYF. CDR3 coding DNA: TGTGCCAGCACCGAATCCGCCTTTTTAGTAATCGAGCAGTACTTC.

This clonotype was counted a few times. The V gene is TRBV28, the J gene TRBJ2-2; no definite D call. The germline V and J ends were trimmed by 6 bases and 3 bases, with 14 bases remaining between them. Germline CDR1 is MDHEN and CDR2 is SYDVKM. The CDR3 is made up of 15 amino acids. The CDR3 region is CASRTQELDTGELFF. As DNA, the CDR3 is TGTGCCAGCAGGACGCAGGAGCTGGACACCGGGGAGCTGTTTTTT.

This sequence joins TRBV6-5 and TRBJ2-7, with D unresolved. The CDR3 totals 15 residues. Germline lookup yields CDR1 MNHEY and CDR2 SVGAGI. Trimming cost V 4 bases and J 0 bases, with 13 bases left between them. CDR3 protein: CASSFRRTTSYEQYF. As DNA, the CDR3 is TGTGCCAGCAGTTTTCGACGCACCACCTCCTACGAGCAGTACTTC.

In its sample, this clonotype was seen many times. This chain joins TRBV7-8 and TRBJ2-5; D remains unclear. The CDR3 contains 13 residues. The germline CDR1 and CDR2 sequences are SGHVS and FQNEAQ. V was clipped by 5 bases and J by 3 bases, with 10 bases between them. The CDR3 nucleotides are TGTGCCAGCAGCCAACGGATGGAAGAGACCCAGTACTTC. Its translation: CASSQRMEETQYF.

This clonotype was counted ten times or more. This sequence joins TRBV9 and TRBJ1-1; no firm D call. Germline-derived CDR1 and CDR2 are SGDLS and YYNGEE. The CDR3 is 13 residues long. V was clipped by 4 bases and J by 3 bases, with 10 bases between them. This CDR3 reads CASSKVVDTEAFF. CDR3 sequence (DNA): TGTGCCAGCAGCAAAGTAGTGGACACTGAAGCTTTCTTT. Together with reference TRBV9 and TRBJ1-1, the CDR3 gives the full variable domain: DSGVTQTPKHLITATGQRVTLRCSPRSGDLSVYWYQQSLDQGLQFLIQYYNGEERAKGNILERFSAQQFPDLHSELNLSSLELGDSALYFCASSKVVDTEAFFGQGTRLTVV.

This clonotype was recorded at least ten times. At one of its ends the junction is not consistent with the germline gene, which may arise from a read error. The V and J genes are TRBV7-7 and TRBJ1-1, with D hard to call. From germline, CDR1 is SSHAT and CDR2 FNYEAQ (reference sequence). The CDR3 extends over 14 amino acids. The CDR3 spells CASSLSLVNTEAFF. The CDR3 DNA reads TGTGCTAGCAGCTTAAGCCTGGTGAACACTGAAGCTTTCTTT.

This clonotype was found many times. The chain couples TRBV12-3 or TRBV12-4 to TRBJ1-5, with D perhaps TRBD1 (6 bases). The CDR3 length is 14 residues. Trimming removed 2 bases at V and 1 base at J, with 6 bases between. DNA for the CDR3: TGTGCCAGCAGTTTACAGGGGAGCAATCAGCCCCAGCATTTT. Amino acids: CASSLQGSNQPQHF.

V usage is TRBV12-3 or TRBV12-4 and J usage is TRBJ1-6; no definite D call. V lost 8 bases and J lost 7, with 12 bases in between. The CDR3 totals 13 residues. CDR3 bases: TGTGCCAGCTGCTTTAGTTCGAATTCACCCCTCCACTTT. The encoded protein is CASCFSSNSPLHF.

This clonotype was counted many times. The chain combines TRBV18 with TRBJ1-2; no clear D. V was shortened by 2 bases and J by 3 bases, with 13 bases between the two germline ends. There are 15 residues in the CDR3. Germline assignment: CDR1 KGHSH and CDR2 LQKENI. CDR3 region: CASSPDTVNYYGYTF. CDR3 nucleotide sequence: TGTGCCAGCTCACCAGACACCGTAAACTACTATGGCTACACCTTC. The variable domain in full, completed from reference TRBV18 and TRBJ1-2, reads NAGVMQNPRHLVRRRGQEARLRCSPMKGHSHVYWYRQLPEEGLKFMVYLQKENIIDESGMPKERFSAEFPKEGPSILRIQQVVRGDSAAYFCASSPDTVNYYGYTFGSGTRLTVV.

This clonotype was picked up many times. The genes are TRBV19 and TRBJ2-7, with 9 positions matching TRBD2. CDR3 length: 15 residues. The germline CDR1 and CDR2 sequences are LNHDA and SQIVND (reference sequence). The trim removed 7 bases at V and 3 bases at J, leaving 10 bases unmatched. The CDR3 DNA is TGTGCCAGTACCGAGGAGGCGGGAGGGATCTACGAGCAGTACTTC. Translation gives CASTEEAGGIYEQYF.

This clonotype was seen a few times. The chain joins TRBV5-8 to TRBJ1-2, with D possibly matching TRBD1 (5 bases). Germline-derived CDR1 and CDR2 are SGHTS and YDEGEE. This CDR3 is built from 15 residues. Trimming took 0 bases from V and 4 from J, leaving 13 bases between them. CDR3 sequence: CASSLGVGQTYGYTF. The CDR3 region has the DNA TGTGCCAGCAGCTTGGGTGTGGGGCAGACCTATGGCTACACCTTC.

The table lists this clonotype with many counts. The J gene is TRBJ2-7, the V gene TRBV6-2 or TRBV6-3; the D gene is possibly TRBD1 (5 bases). Germline V lookup: CDR1 MNHEY, CDR2 SVGEGT. Trimming removed 10 bases at V and 3 bases at J, with 22 bases between. The CDR3 extends over 15 amino acids. CDR3 nucleotide sequence: TGTGCCACCATTTATCAACAGGTCGGTGGCTACGAGCAGTACTTC. This gives the protein CATIYQQVGGYEQYF.